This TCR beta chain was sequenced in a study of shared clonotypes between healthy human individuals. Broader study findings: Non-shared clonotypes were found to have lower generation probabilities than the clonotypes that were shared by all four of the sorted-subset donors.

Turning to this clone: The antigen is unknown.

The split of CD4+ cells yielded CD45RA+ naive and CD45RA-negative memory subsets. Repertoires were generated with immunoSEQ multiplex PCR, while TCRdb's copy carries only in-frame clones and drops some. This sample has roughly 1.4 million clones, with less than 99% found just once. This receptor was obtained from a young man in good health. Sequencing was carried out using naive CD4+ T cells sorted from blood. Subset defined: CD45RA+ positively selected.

The chain's CDR3 is CASSPTGLGSYEQYF. The CDR3 DNA is TGTGCCAGCAGCCCAACAGGGTTGGGGTCCTACGAGCAGTACTTC. V is TRBV7-9 and J is TRBJ2-7, with D perhaps TRBD1 (6 bases). The CDR3 length is 15 residues. CDR1 SEHNR and CDR2 FQNEAQ come from the germline V gene (reference sequence). The germline V and J ends were trimmed by 5 bases and 1 base, with 15 bases remaining between them. Using reference TRBV7-9 and TRBJ2-7 for the parts outside the CDR3, the full variable domain is DTGVSQNPRHKITKRGQNVTFRCDPISEHNRLYWYRQTLGQGPEFLTYFQNEAQLEKSRLLSDRFSAERPKGSFSTLEIQRTEQGDSAMYLCASSPTGLGSYEQYFGPGTRLTVT.